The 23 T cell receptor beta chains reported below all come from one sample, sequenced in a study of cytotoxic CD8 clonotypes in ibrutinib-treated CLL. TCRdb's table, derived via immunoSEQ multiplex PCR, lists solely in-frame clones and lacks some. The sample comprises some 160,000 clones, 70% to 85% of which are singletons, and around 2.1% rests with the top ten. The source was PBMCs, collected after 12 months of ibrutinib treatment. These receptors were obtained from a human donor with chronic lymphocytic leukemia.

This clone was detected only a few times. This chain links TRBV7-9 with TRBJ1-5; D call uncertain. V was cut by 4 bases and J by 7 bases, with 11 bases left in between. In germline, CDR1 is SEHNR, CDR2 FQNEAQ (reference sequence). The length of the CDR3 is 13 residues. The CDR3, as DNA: TGTGCCAGCAGCTCAGACGGACGGCAGCCCCAGCATTTT. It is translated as CASSSDGRQPQHF.

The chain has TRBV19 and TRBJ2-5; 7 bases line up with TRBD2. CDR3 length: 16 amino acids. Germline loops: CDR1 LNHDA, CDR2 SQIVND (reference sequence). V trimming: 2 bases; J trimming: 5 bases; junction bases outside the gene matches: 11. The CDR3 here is CASSIRGSGGRETQYF. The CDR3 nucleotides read TGTGCCAGTAGTATACGCGGGAGCGGAGGGAGGGAGACCCAGTACTTC.

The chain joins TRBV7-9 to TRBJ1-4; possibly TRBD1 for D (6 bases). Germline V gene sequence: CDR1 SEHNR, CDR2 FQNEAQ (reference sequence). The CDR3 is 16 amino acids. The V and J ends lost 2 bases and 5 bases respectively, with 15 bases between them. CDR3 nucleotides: TGTGCCAGCAGCTTACGATCTACAGGGTCAAATGAAAAACTGTTTTTT. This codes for CASSLRSTGSNEKLFF.

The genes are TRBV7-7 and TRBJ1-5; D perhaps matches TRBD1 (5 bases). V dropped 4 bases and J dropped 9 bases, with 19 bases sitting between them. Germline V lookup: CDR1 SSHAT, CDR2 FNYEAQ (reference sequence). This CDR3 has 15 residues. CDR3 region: CASSWGEGLRRPQHF. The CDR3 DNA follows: TGTGCCAGCAGCTGGGGAGAGGGGCTAAGGCGGCCCCAGCATTTT.

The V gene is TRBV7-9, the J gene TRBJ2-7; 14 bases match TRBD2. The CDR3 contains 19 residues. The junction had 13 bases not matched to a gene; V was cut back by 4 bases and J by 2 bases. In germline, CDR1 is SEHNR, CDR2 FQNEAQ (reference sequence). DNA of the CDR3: TGTGCCAGCAGCTCCCCGGGACTAGCGGGAGTGCACCCTACCTACGAGCAGTACTTC. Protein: CASSSPGLAGVHPTYEQYF.

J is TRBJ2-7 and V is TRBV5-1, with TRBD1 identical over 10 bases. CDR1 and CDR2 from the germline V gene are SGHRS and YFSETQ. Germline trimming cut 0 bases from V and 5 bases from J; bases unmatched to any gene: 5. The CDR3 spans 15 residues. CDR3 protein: CASSLARQGADEQYF. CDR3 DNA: TGCGCCAGCAGCTTGGCCCGACAGGGGGCCGACGAGCAGTACTTC.

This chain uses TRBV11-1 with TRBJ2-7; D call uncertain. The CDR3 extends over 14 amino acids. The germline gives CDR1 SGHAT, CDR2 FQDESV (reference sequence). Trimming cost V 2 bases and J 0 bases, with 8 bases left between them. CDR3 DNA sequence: TGTGCCAGCAGCTTACCCGCTCCCTCCTACGAGCAGTACTTC. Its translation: CASSLPAPSYEQYF.

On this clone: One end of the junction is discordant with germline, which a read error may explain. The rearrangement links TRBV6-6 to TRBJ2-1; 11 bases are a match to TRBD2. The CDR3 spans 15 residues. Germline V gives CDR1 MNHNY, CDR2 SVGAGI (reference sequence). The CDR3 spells CASSYSAPSGGSVVF. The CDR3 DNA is TGTGCCAGCAGTTACTCTGCACCTAGCGGGGGGTCTGTAGTCTTC.

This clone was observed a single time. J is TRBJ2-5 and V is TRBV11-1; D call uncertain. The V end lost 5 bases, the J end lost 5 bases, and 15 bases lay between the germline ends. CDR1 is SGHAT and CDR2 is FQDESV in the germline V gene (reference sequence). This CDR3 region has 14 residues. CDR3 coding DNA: TGTGCCAGCAGCCACCCTGTACTGACGGAGACCCAGTACTTC. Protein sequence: CASSHPVLTETQYF.

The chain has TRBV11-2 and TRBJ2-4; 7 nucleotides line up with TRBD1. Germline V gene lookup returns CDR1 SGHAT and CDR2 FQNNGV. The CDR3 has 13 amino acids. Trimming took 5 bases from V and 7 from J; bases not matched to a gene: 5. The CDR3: CASSPPGQNIQYF. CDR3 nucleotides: TGTGCCAGCAGCCCCCCGGGACAGAACATTCAGTACTTC.

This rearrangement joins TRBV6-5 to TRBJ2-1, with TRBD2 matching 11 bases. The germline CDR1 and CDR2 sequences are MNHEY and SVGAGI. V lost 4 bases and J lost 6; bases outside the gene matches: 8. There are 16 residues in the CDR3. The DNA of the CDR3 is TGTGCCAGCAGTTCCATAACTAGCGGGAGTGGCAATGAGCAGTTCTTC. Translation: CASSSITSGSGNEQFF.

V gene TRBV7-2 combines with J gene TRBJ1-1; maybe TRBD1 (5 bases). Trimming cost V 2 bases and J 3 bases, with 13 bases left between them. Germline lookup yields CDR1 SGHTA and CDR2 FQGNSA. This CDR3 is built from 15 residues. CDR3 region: CASSLIQARYTEAFF. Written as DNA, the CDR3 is TGTGCCAGCAGCTTAATACAGGCTAGATACACTGAAGCTTTCTTT.

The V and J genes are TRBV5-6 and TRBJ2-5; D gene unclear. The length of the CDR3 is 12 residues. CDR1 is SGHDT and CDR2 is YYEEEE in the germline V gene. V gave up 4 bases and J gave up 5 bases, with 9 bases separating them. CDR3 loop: CASSKSGETQYF. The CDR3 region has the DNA TGTGCCAGCAGCAAGAGTGGGGAGACCCAGTACTTC.

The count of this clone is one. CDR3 bases: TGCGCCAGCAGCTTCGACGGGGAGCAGTTCTTC. Encoded protein: CASSFDGEQFF. The rearrangement links TRBV5-1 to TRBJ2-1; D is ambiguous. Trimming cost V 2 bases and J 10 bases, with 7 bases left between them. Germline V gene data show CDR1 as SGHRS and CDR2 as YFSETQ. The CDR3 covers 11 residues.

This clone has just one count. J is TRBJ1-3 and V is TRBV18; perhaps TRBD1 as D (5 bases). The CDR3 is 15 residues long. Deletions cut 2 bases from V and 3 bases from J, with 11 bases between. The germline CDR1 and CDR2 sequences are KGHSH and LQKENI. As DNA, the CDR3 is TGTGCCAGCTCACCAGGCAGGGCGAGTGGAAACACCATATATTTT. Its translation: CASSPGRASGNTIYF.

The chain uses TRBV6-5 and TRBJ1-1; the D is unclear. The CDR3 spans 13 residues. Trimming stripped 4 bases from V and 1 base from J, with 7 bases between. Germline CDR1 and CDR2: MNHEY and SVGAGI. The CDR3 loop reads CASSLRRNTEAFF. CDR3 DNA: TGTGCCAGCAGTTTAAGGAGGAACACTGAAGCTTTCTTT.

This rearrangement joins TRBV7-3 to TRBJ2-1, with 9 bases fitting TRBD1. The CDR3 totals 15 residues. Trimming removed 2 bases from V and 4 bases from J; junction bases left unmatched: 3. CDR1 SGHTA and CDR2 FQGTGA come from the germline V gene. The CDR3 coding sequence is TGTGCCAGCAGCTTAGAGGGACAGGGTTACAATGAGCAGTTCTTC. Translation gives CASSLEGQGYNEQFF.

The DNA for the CDR3 is TGTGCCAGCAGCCAAGCCACCCGGGGGGGTTACACAGATACGCAGTATTTT. Protein: CASSQATRGGYTDTQYF. The J gene is TRBJ2-3, the V gene TRBV4-2; TRBD2 agrees at 8 bases. V dropped 1 base and J dropped 2; count of bases not matched to a gene: 8. Germline V gene data show CDR1 as LGHNA and CDR2 as YNFKEQ. CDR3 length: 17 residues.

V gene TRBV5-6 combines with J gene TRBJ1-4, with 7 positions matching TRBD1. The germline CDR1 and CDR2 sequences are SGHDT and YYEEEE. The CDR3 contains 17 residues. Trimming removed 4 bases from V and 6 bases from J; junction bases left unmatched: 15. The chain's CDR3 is CASSAGNLGQRDEKLFF. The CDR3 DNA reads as TGTGCCAGCAGCGCTGGAAACCTGGGACAGAGAGATGAAAAACTGTTTTTT.

The CDR3 DNA follows: TGTGCCAGCAGTTTTCGGTCTGGAAACACCATATATTTT. This codes for CASSFRSGNTIYF. The chain joins TRBV5-8 to TRBJ1-3; no reliable D call. CDR1 and CDR2 from the germline V gene are SGHTS and YDEGEE. The V end was cut by 5 bases, the J end by 1 base, with 7 bases between. There are 13 residues in the CDR3.

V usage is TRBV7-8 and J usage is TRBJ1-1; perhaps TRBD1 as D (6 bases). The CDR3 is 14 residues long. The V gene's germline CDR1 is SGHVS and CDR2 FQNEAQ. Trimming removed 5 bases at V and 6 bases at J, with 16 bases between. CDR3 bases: TGTGCCAGCAGCACCGACCAGGGGTACGCTGAAGCTTTCTTT. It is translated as CASSTDQGYAEAFF.

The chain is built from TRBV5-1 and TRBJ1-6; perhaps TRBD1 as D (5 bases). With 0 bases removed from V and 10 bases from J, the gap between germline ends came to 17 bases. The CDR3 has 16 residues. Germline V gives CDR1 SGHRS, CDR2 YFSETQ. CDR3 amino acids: CASSLGPQGVESPLHF. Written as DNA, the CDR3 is TGCGCCAGCAGCTTGGGGCCCCAGGGAGTAGAGTCACCCCTCCACTTT.

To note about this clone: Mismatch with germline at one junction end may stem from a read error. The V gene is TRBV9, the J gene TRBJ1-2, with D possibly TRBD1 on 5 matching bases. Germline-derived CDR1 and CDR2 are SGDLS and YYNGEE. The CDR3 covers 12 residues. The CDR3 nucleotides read TGTGCCAGCAGCGTAGCAAACCGGGACGGCGACTTC. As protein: CASSVANRDGDF.